This TCR beta chain is drawn from a study of T cell repertoires in cytomegalovirus infection. Study-level background: Matching HLA type, along with CMV infection, was indicated by public TCR beta signatures.

This clonotype was counted once. Antigen specificity is unknown. Being one base from a much bigger clone, this may be a read error. Each CDR3 protein gets one entry after TCRdb re-called the reads with MiXCR. The sample holds under 800,000 distinct CDR3 sequences, around 24% seen once. The CDR3 has 15 amino acids. Germline CDR1 and CDR2: SEHNR and FQNEAQ (reference sequence). Overall study findings and caveats: Summed frequency of public TCR beta families distinguished CMV carriers with the relevant HLA. In two of eight donors, the top clonotype was HLA-C-restricted CMV-specific.

The V call is TRBV7-9, the J call TRBJ2-3; perhaps TRBD2 as D (5 bases). The sample was CD8+ T cells from PBMCs. The TCR originated in a human donor in good health (CMV status not recorded). Some clones in this sample may be carry-over from other donors' samples. CDR3 nucleotide sequence: TGTGCCGGCAGCTCCCCCGTGCGGGGCACAGATACGCAGTATTTT. This translates into CAGSSPVRGTDTQYF.